Presented here are 27 T cell receptor beta chains from one specimen sequenced in a study of blood T cell repertoires in COVID-19. Profiling relied on immunoSEQ multiplex PCR, and the TCRdb table lists in-frame clones only, not all of them. The data show roughly 400,000 clones, roughly 87% seen once. Sequenced sample: PBMCs or T cells enriched from blood (not recorded which). These receptors came from a woman between 40 and 50 years old with acute COVID-19.

Regarding this clone: One end of the junction fails to match germline, which may point to a read error. This rearrangement joins TRBV6-5 to TRBJ1-1, with D tentatively TRBD1 (5 bases). CDR1 is MNHEY, CDR2 SVGAGI, per germline. CDR3 length equals 15 residues. In DNA, the CDR3 is TGTGCCAGCAGTTACGCGACAGAGTTGAACGCTGAAGCTTTCTTT. Translated: CASSYATELNAEAFF.

The chain carries TRBV6-5 and TRBJ1-2; 9 bases map to TRBD1. Germline V gene sequence: CDR1 MNHEY, CDR2 SVGAGI. J lost 4 bases, V lost 5 bases, and 8 bases had no gene match. The CDR3 extends over 15 amino acids. DNA for the CDR3: TGTGCCAGCAGTAAACCGGGACAGGGAGGCTATGGCTACACCTTC. Translated: CASSKPGQGGYGYTF.

This clone was picked up one time. The CDR3 sequence is CASSLAAGAVGELFF. CDR3 bases: TGCGCCAGCAGCTTGGCGGCGGGGGCCGTCGGGGAGCTGTTTTTT. The rearrangement links TRBV5-1 to TRBJ2-2; D possibly corresponds to TRBD2 (7 bases). Germline values: CDR1 SGHRS, CDR2 YFSETQ. V was cut by 0 bases and J by 7 bases, with 13 bases left in between. The CDR3 consists of 15 residues.

The chain links TRBV7-2 to TRBJ2-6; 7 nucleotides agree with TRBD2. Unmatched junction bases numbered 4, after V lost 5 bases and J lost 3 bases. Germline loops: CDR1 SGHTA, CDR2 FQGNSA. The length of the CDR3 is 15 residues. CDR3 amino acids: CASSQAGFGANVLTF. As DNA, the CDR3 is TGTGCCAGCAGCCAAGCGGGGTTTGGGGCCAACGTCCTGACTTTC.

This clone showed up just once. The chain is built from TRBV18 and TRBJ1-1; TRBD1 might be the D (6 bases). The V gene lost 6 bases and the J gene lost 4 bases, with 15 bases spanning the gap. Germline CDR1 KGHSH, CDR2 LQKENI. The CDR3 has 14 residues. CDR3 amino acids: CASSQGGGGTEAFF. In DNA form, the CDR3 reads TGTGCCAGCTCCCAAGGGGGGGGAGGCACTGAAGCTTTCTTT.

The rearrangement joins TRBV4-2 to TRBJ2-3, with 10 bases that match TRBD2. This CDR3 contains 18 residues. In germline, CDR1 is LGHNA, CDR2 YNFKEQ. V was clipped by 0 bases and J by 4 bases; unmatched bases: 10. The CDR3 nucleotides read TGTGCCAGCAGCCAAGATCGGCGGAGCGGGGGGGGTCCAGATACGCAGTATTTT. Amino acids: CASSQDRRSGGGPDTQYF.

CDR3 protein: CASNYRGGEAFF. In nucleotides, the CDR3 is TGTGCCAGCAACTACAGGGGGGGTGAAGCTTTCTTT. The rearrangement uses TRBV2 and TRBJ1-1, with TRBD1 matching over 8 bases. The CDR3 runs 12 residues. Unmatched junction bases numbered 5, after V lost 7 bases and J lost 7 bases. In germline, CDR1 is SNHLY, CDR2 FYNNEI.

This clone was detected once. V gene TRBV19 combines with J gene TRBJ2-5; 9 bases map to TRBD2. CDR1 is LNHDA, CDR2 SQIVND, per germline (reference sequence). J gave up 4 bases and V 3 bases, and 12 bases lay outside the gene matches. This CDR3 is built from 17 residues. For the CDR3, the DNA is TGTGCCAGTAGTATGGTCCTGGCGGGGGGGCCTGGAGAGACCCAGTACTTC. It translates to CASSMVLAGGPGETQYF. The full variable domain, rest sourced from reference TRBV19 and TRBJ2-5, is DGGITQSPKYLFRKEGQNVTLSCEQNLNHDAMYWYRQDPGQGLRLIYYSQIVNDFQKGDIAEGYSVSREKKESFPLTVTSAQKNPTAFYLCASSMVLAGGPGETQYFGPGTRLLVL.

This clone was recorded a few times. The chain couples TRBV5-6 to TRBJ2-2; 7 nucleotides line up with TRBD1. The germline V gene has CDR1 SGHDT and CDR2 YYEEEE. V lost 4 bases, J lost 5 bases, and 11 bases stayed unmatched. The CDR3 covers 16 residues. CDR3 region: CASSRSTGMVTGELFF. The CDR3 region has the DNA TGTGCCAGCAGCCGTTCGACAGGGATGGTGACCGGGGAGCTGTTTTTT.

V and J are TRBV11-1 and TRBJ2-7, with 12 bases aligning to TRBD2. The CDR3 has 18 amino acids. V lost 0 bases to trimming and J lost 3 bases; unmatched junction nucleotides: 9. In germline, CDR1 is SGHAT, CDR2 FQDESV (reference sequence). The CDR3 bases are TGTGCCAGCAGCTTAGCGAGGACTAGCGGGGAGACTGACTACGAGCAGTACTTC. Translated: CASSLARTSGETDYEQYF.

This chain connects TRBV4-1 to TRBJ1-2, with D tentatively TRBD1 (5 bases). Trimming cost V 0 bases and J 4 bases, with 12 bases left between them. This CDR3 is 15 amino acids long. Germline V gives CDR1 MGHRA, CDR2 YSYEKL. CDR3 residues: CASSQESKGPYGYTF. CDR3 in DNA: TGCGCCAGCAGCCAAGAGTCAAAGGGGCCCTATGGCTACACCTTC.

The DNA for the CDR3 is TGTGCCAGCTCCGCCAACAGGGGGTGGGGGAGTGGCTACACCTTC. Protein: CASSANRGWGSGYTF. J is TRBJ1-2 and V is TRBV13, with 8 nucleotides matching TRBD1. The CDR3 is 15 amino acids. Per the germline V gene, CDR1 is PRHDT and CDR2 is FYEKMQ (reference sequence). V was clipped by 8 bases and J by 7 bases; unmatched bases: 15.

This chain joins TRBV2 and TRBJ1-2; 7 bases are a match to TRBD1. The V gene end was trimmed by 5 bases and the J gene end by 3 bases; junction bases not matched to a gene: 9. The CDR3 has 15 residues. Germline V lookup: CDR1 SNHLY, CDR2 FYNNEI. For the CDR3, the DNA is TGTGCCAGCAGTATCAAAGGGGGCGCCTACTATGGCTACACCTTC. Translating gives CASSIKGGAYYGYTF. The full variable domain, in which reference TRBV2 and TRBJ1-2 provide the parts outside the CDR3, is EPEVTQTPSHQVTQMGQEVILRCVPISNHLYFYWYRQILGQKVEFLVSFYNNEISEKSEIFDDQFSVERPDGSNFTLKIRSTKLEDSAMYFCASSIKGGAYYGYTFGSGTRLTVV.

The genes are TRBV6-5 and TRBJ1-5; 7 bases fit TRBD1. The CDR3 runs 14 residues. Per the germline V gene, CDR1 is MNHEY and CDR2 is SVGAGI. V was clipped by 0 bases and J by 9 bases; unmatched bases: 5. CDR3 DNA: TGTGCCAGCAGTTACTCGAGGGGGCAGGGGCCCCAGCATTTT. Translated, it gives CASSYSRGQGPQHF.

CDR3 in amino acids: CASSEAKGGGNTEAFF. The CDR3 DNA sequence: TGTGCCAGCAGTGAAGCCAAAGGGGGGGGGAACACTGAAGCTTTCTTT. The chain is built from TRBV6-1 and TRBJ1-1; possibly TRBD1 for D (6 bases). Germline V CDR1 and CDR2: MNHNS, SASEGT. V was shortened by 0 bases and J by 1 base, with 12 bases between the two germline ends. The CDR3 has 16 amino acids.

The chain carries TRBV15 and TRBJ2-1, with D possibly TRBD2 on 5 matching bases. The CDR3 spans 14 residues. The V end was cut by 1 base, the J end by 9 bases, with 13 bases between. Germline CDR1 reads LNHNV; CDR2 reads YYDKDF (reference sequence). The CDR3 spells CATSRAGEWGEQFF. The CDR3 bases are TGTGCCACCAGCAGAGCCGGGGAGTGGGGTGAGCAGTTCTTC.

The chain uses TRBV2 and TRBJ1-1; 7 positions match TRBD1. V shed 10 bases, J shed 5 bases, and the junction held 10 bases outside the gene matches. Germline CDR1 SNHLY, CDR2 FYNNEI. The CDR3 sequence is 13 residues long. CDR3 protein: CATLYNRGTEAFF. The CDR3 DNA reads as TGTGCCACGCTCTACAACAGGGGAACTGAAGCTTTCTTT.

J is TRBJ2-5 and V is TRBV11-2; 8 nucleotides agree with TRBD1. Trimming at V came to 0 bases and at J to 5 bases, leaving 5 bases not matched to a gene. This CDR3 has 15 residues. Per the germline V gene, CDR1 is SGHAT and CDR2 is FQNNGV. For the CDR3, the DNA is TGTGCCAGCAGCTTAGACAGGGGGCCTATCGAGACCCAGTACTTC. It codes for CASSLDRGPIETQYF.

The gene calls are TRBV15 and TRBJ1-2, with TRBD1 as a possible D gene (6 bases). CDR3 length: 16 residues. Germline CDR1 LNHNV, CDR2 YYDKDF (reference sequence). Trimming took off 0 bases at V and 4 bases at J, with 15 bases between the two ends. The CDR3 loop is CATSRDLGQTPYGYTF. The CDR3 DNA sequence: TGTGCCACCAGCAGAGATCTTGGACAGACCCCCTATGGCTACACCTTC.

This clone has just one count. V is TRBV21-1 and J is TRBJ1-1; the D call in the table, TRBD1, was not verified against the DNA. TRBV21-1 is reported as a pseudogene. This CDR3 is built from 18 residues. The CDR3 region has the DNA TGTGCCAGCAGCCCCCATCAAATCGACGAGACAGAGAACACTGAAGCTTTCTTT. This translates into CASSPHQIDETENTEAFF.

CDR3 residues: CASSPWSAGQTTGNTIYF. As DNA, the CDR3 is TGCGCCAGCAGCCCGTGGTCTGCGGGCCAGACGACTGGAAACACCATATATTTT. The chain couples TRBV4-1 to TRBJ1-3; D is uncertain. The V and J ends lost 4 bases and 2 bases respectively, with 21 bases between them. Per the germline V gene, CDR1 is MGHRA and CDR2 is YSYEKL. The CDR3 is 18 residues long.

The CDR3: CASSPWTGSSEKLFF. Written as DNA, the CDR3 is TGCGCCAGCAGCCCATGGACAGGGAGTTCTGAAAAACTGTTTTTT. The V and J genes are TRBV5-1 and TRBJ1-4, with TRBD1 matching 8 bases. Trimming removed 4 bases from V and 7 bases from J; junction bases left unmatched: 9. The length of the CDR3 is 15 residues. CDR1 is SGHRS and CDR2 is YFSETQ in the germline V gene.

This chain uses TRBV9 with TRBJ2-1, with 9 bases fitting TRBD2. In germline, CDR1 is SGDLS, CDR2 YYNGEE. With V trimmed by 0 bases and J by 2 bases, 3 bases remained unmatched. CDR3 size: 16 residues. The CDR3 spells CASSVEVAGAYNEQFF. The CDR3 DNA reads TGTGCCAGCAGCGTAGAGGTAGCGGGGGCCTACAATGAGCAGTTCTTC.

In this sample, this clone turned up once. This chain uses TRBV12-5 with TRBJ2-3; D possibly corresponds to TRBD2 (6 bases). Germline loops: CDR1 LGHNT, CDR2 FRNRAP. The CDR3 has 16 residues. With 4 bases removed from V and 0 bases from J, the gap between germline ends came to 14 bases. The CDR3 spells CASGSGLGGSTDTQYF. As DNA, the CDR3 is TGTGCTAGTGGTTCCGGGTTGGGGGGAAGCACAGATACGCAGTATTTT.

Concerning this clone: The same CDR3 also results from other DNA sequences found in this sample. The V and J genes are TRBV7-9 and TRBJ1-1, with D maybe TRBD1 (6 bases). Germline V gene sequence: CDR1 SEHNR, CDR2 FQNEAQ (reference sequence). V lost 5 bases, J lost 2 bases, and 9 bases lay in between. The CDR3 is made up of 13 amino acids. CDR3 region: CASSLDSNTEAFF. The CDR3 DNA is TGTGCCAGCAGCCTGGACAGCAACACTGAAGCTTTCTTT.

The CDR3 loop reads CASSYSGHRAFF. CDR3 nucleotide sequence: TGTGCCAGCAGTTACTCAGGACATAGGGCTTTCTTT. The chain has TRBV6-5 and TRBJ1-1; D is perhaps TRBD1 (5 bases). Trimming took off 0 bases at V and 11 bases at J, with 10 bases between the two ends. In germline, CDR1 is MNHEY, CDR2 SVGAGI. The length of the CDR3 is 12 residues.

The V and J genes are TRBV18 and TRBJ1-2, with TRBD1 matching over 7 bases. The germline V gene has CDR1 KGHSH and CDR2 LQKENI. This CDR3 spans 15 amino acids. V was clipped by 3 bases and J by 2 bases; unmatched bases: 6. The DNA for the CDR3 is TGTGCCAGCTCACCCGACAGGGAACGAAACTATGGCTACACCTTC. As protein: CASSPDRERNYGYTF.